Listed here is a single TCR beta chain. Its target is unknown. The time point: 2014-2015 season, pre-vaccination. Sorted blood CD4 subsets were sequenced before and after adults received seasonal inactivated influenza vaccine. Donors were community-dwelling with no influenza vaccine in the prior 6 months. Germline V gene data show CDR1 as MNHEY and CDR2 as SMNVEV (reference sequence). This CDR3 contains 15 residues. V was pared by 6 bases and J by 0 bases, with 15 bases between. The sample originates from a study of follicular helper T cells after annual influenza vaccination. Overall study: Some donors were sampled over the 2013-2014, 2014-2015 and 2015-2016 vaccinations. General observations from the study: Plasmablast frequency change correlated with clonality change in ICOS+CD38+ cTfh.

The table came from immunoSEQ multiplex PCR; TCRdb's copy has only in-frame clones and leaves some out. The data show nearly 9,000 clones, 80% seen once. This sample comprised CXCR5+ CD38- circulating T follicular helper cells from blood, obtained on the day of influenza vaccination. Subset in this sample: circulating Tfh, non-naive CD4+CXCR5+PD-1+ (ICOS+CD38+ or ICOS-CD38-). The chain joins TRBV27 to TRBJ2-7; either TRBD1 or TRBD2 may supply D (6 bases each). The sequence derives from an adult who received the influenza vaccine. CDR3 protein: CASRHGGGLSYEQYF. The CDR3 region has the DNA TGTGCCAGCAGACACGGGGGCGGGCTCTCCTACGAGCAGTACTTC.